One and the same sample provided the 8 T cell receptor beta chains below, sequenced in a study of T cell responses to AZD1222 COVID-19 vaccine. The assay was immunoSEQ multiplex PCR, and TCRdb's table has in-frame clones only and misses some. This table holds 100,000 to 150,000 clones, around 87% found once. The sample here was peripheral blood, taken on day 0 of AZD1222 vaccination. The receptors originated from an adult in good health.

The gene calls are TRBV7-8 and TRBJ2-7; D is perhaps TRBD2 (5 bases). Trimming stripped 0 bases from V and 7 bases from J, with 13 bases between. Germline values: CDR1 SGHVS, CDR2 FQNEAQ. The CDR3 runs to 14 residues. CDR3 nucleotides: TGTGCCAGCAGCTTAGCGCAATCGGGGAGAGAGCAGTACTTC. Its protein is CASSLAQSGREQYF.

CDR3 DNA sequence: TGTGCCAGCAGCCCACAGGGGTTGGATCAGCCCCAGCATTTT. Translated, it gives CASSPQGLDQPQHF. The V gene is TRBV7-2, the J gene TRBJ1-5; 7 nucleotides align to TRBD1. The CDR3 is 14 amino acids. Germline values: CDR1 SGHTA, CDR2 FQGNSA. V dropped 5 bases and J dropped 5; count of bases not matched to a gene: 6. Drawing the rest from reference TRBV7-2 and TRBJ1-5, the complete variable domain is GAGVSQSPSNKVTEKGKDVELRCDPISGHTALYWYRQSLGQGLEFLIYFQGNSAPDKSGLPSDRFSAERTGGSVSTLTIQRTQQEDSAVYLCASSPQGLDQPQHFGDGTRLSIL.

This chain links TRBV4-1 with TRBJ2-1, with no clear D. CDR3 size: 13 residues. Looked up from germline, CDR1 is MGHRA and CDR2 is YSYEKL. V lost 3 bases, J lost 8 bases, and 11 bases lay in between. The CDR3 reads CASSHAVGYEQFF. The DNA for the CDR3 is TGCGCCAGCAGCCACGCTGTGGGCTATGAGCAGTTCTTC.

The chain uses TRBV18 and TRBJ2-3, with D perhaps matching TRBD1 or TRBD2 (5 bases each). From germline, CDR1 is KGHSH and CDR2 LQKENI. Trimming pared 0 bases from V and 6 bases from J, leaving 10 bases between. CDR3 length equals 14 residues. CDR3 DNA: TGTGCCAGCTCACCACCCGGGGCCCCCGATACGCAGTATTTT. Translating it yields CASSPPGAPDTQYF.

This clone appeared a single time. The chain has TRBV24-1 and TRBJ2-3; unclear D gene. The CDR3 has 15 amino acids. Germline V gives CDR1 KGHDR, CDR2 SFDVKD. Trimming pared 0 bases from V and 6 bases from J, leaving 12 bases between. The DNA of the CDR3 is TGTGCCACCAGTGATTTGCATTCTCCCGGCGATACGCAGTATTTT. Its protein is CATSDLHSPGDTQYF.

This chain links TRBV9 with TRBJ1-2, with 8 bases matching TRBD1. With 5 bases clipped from V and 1 base from J, the junction kept 7 bases outside the gene matches. The germline V gene has CDR1 SGDLS and CDR2 YYNGEE. This CDR3 is built from 15 residues. The CDR3: CASRGTGSLNYGYTF. The CDR3 nucleotides read TGTGCCAGCAGGGGGACAGGAAGCCTTAACTATGGCTACACCTTC.

This clone showed up just once. J is TRBJ1-5 and V is TRBV2; D uncertain. Germline values: CDR1 SNHLY, CDR2 FYNNEI. V lost 8 bases and J lost 2, with 16 bases in between. This CDR3 has 15 amino acids. Here the CDR3 reads CASGPKVWGNQPQHF. CDR3 in DNA: TGTGCCAGCGGACCGAAGGTCTGGGGCAATCAGCCCCAGCATTTT.

The rearrangement links TRBV2 to TRBJ2-1, with D perhaps given as TRBD1 or TRBD2 (5 bases each). The CDR3 covers 14 residues. The V end was cut by 5 bases, the J end by 4 bases, with 12 bases between. Per the germline V gene, CDR1 is SNHLY and CDR2 is FYNNEI. Here the CDR3 reads CASSSRDRYNEQFF. The CDR3, as DNA: TGTGCCAGCAGTAGCCGGGACCGGTACAATGAGCAGTTCTTC. Filled out from reference TRBV2 and TRBJ2-1, the complete variable domain reads EPEVTQTPSHQVTQMGQEVILRCVPISNHLYFYWYRQILGQKVEFLVSFYNNEISEKSEIFDDQFSVERPDGSNFTLKIRSTKLEDSAMYFCASSSRDRYNEQFFGPGTRLTVL.